The TCR beta chain described here comes from a study of blood T cell repertoires in COVID-19. About the study: Samples taken during acute and convalescent COVID-19 were collected in the United States, Italy and Spain. Nucleic acid was either cDNA or gDNA, and it came from T cells, B-cell-depleted T cells, or PBMCs.

The table came from immunoSEQ multiplex PCR; TCRdb's copy has only in-frame clones and leaves some out. The table lists 85,000 to 130,000 clones, about four fifths of them singletons. Germline V gene sequence: CDR1 MNHEY, CDR2 SVGEGT. The V and J ends lost 0 bases and 0 bases respectively, with 6 bases between them. The CDR3 consists of 15 residues. This receptor was obtained from a woman over 75 with active or convalescent COVID-19. Sample: peripheral blood. The chain has TRBV6-2 or TRBV6-3 and TRBJ1-5; the D is unclear. CDR3 sequence (DNA): TGTGCCAGCAGTTACTCGTCGGTTAGCAATCAGCCCCAGCATTTT. Protein: CASSYSSVSNQPQHF.